The clone carrying this T cell receptor beta chain occurred a few times. Its antigen is as yet unknown. The data originate from a study of blood T cells in healthy people across ages. Study-level results: CMV status of donors was not determined, possibly confounding expanded clonotype changes. Higher diversity and more naive CD4+ cells were features of long-lived donors, compared to aged donors.

The CDR3 is made up of 17 amino acids. Germline CDR1 and CDR2: SGHTA and FQGNSA. V shed 7 bases and J shed 7 bases, with 25 bases lying between them. Per-sample PBMC isolation yielded at least 6.5 million cells. Then a second PCR, running roughly 7 to 12 cycles, was carried out with a sample-barcoded 5' primer and a J-beta primer mix. Each cDNA molecule received a tag from a template-switch adaptor that had 12 random nucleotides. MiXCR, applied by TCRdb to the 5' RACE reads, yields one record per CDR3 protein. Of around 1,600,000 distinct CDR3 sequences in the sample, 40% to 45% were seen once. This chain connects TRBV7-2 to TRBJ1-4, with D perhaps matching TRBD1 (6 bases). The receptor comes from a young woman in good health. The sequencing input was blood. In DNA form, the CDR3 reads TGTGCCAGCACCCCCAGGGGAGGCGGGGCAGGTGGTGAAAAACTGTTTTTT. Translated: CASTPRGGGAGGEKLFF. The variable domain in full, completed from reference TRBV7-2 and TRBJ1-4, reads GAGVSQSPSNKVTEKGKDVELRCDPISGHTALYWYRQSLGQGLEFLIYFQGNSAPDKSGLPSDRFSAERTGGSVSTLTIQRTQQEDSAVYLCASTPRGGGAGGEKLFFGSGTQLSVL.